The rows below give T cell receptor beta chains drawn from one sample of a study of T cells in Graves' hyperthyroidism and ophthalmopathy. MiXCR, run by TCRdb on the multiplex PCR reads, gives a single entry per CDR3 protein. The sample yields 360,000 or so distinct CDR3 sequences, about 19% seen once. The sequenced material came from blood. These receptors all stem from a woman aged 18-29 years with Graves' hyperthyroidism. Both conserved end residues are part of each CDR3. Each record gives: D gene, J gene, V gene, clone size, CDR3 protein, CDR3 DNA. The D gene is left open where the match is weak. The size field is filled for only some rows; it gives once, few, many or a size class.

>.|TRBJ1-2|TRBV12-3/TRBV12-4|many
CASSFSRRALYGYTF
TGTGCCAGCAGTTTCTCACGGCGGGCCCTCTATGGCTACACCTTC
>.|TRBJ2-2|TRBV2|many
CASVGEMGTGELFF
TGTGCCAGCGTGGGGGAAATGGGCACCGGGGAGCTGTTTTTT
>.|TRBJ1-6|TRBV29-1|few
CSGRGVRPSSYNSPLHF
TGCAGCGGGCGTGGGGTCCGACCCAGCTCCTATAATTCACCCCTCCACTTT
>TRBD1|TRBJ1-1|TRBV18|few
CASSPDRRGTEAFF
TGTGCCAGCTCACCGGACAGGAGGGGAACTGAAGCTTTCTTT
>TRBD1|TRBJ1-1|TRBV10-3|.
CAIKGQGGGYTEAFF
TGTGCCATCAAGGGACAGGGAGGAGGGTACACTGAAGCTTTCTTT
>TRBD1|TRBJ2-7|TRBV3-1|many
CASSPRDRAGEQYF
TGTGCCAGCAGCCCCCGGGACAGGGCGGGGGAGCAGTACTTC
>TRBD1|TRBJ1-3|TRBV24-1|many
CATSDQGGAGNTIYF
TGTGCCACCAGTGATCAGGGGGGAGCTGGAAACACCATATATTTT
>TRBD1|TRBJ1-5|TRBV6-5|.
CASSLARTGGSNQPQHF
TGTGCCAGCAGTTTAGCTCGGACAGGGGGGAGCAATCAGCCCCAGCATTTT
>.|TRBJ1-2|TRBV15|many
CAVNRGPRDGYTF
TGTGCCGTGAACCGGGGCCCCAGGGACGGCTACACCTTC
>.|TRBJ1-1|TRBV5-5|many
CASSLTARATEAFF
TGTGCCAGCAGCTTGACAGCAAGAGCCACTGAAGCTTTCTTT
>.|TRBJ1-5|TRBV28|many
CASSLPGLPGNQPQHF
TGTGCCAGCAGTCTCCCGGGACTCCCGGGCAATCAGCCCCAGCATTTT
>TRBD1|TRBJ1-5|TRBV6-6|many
CASSLGTGQGGRLGSRPQHF
TGTGCCAGCTCTTTGGGGACGGGACAGGGAGGCCGTTTAGGTTCTCGGCCCCAGCATTTT
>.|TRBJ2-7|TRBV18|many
CASSPGAGDEQYF
TGTGCCAGCTCACCAGGGGCAGGGGACGAGCAGTACTTC
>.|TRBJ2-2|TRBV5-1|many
CASSLRLGQPTSTGELFF
TGCGCCAGCAGCTTGCGTCTTGGGCAGCCGACCAGCACCGGGGAGCTGTTTTTT
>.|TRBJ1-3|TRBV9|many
CASSVLASGNTIYF
TGTGCCAGCAGCGTCTTGGCCTCTGGAAACACCATATATTTT
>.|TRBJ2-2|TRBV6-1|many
CASSRPSRGIGELFF
TGTGCCAGCAGTAGGCCTTCACGGGGGATCGGGGAGCTGTTTTTT
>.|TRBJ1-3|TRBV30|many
CAWSVDNMRNTIYF
TGTGCCTGGAGTGTAGACAACATGAGAAACACCATATATTTT
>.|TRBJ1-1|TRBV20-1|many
CSARGVGGTEAFF
TGCAGTGCTAGGGGTGTGGGTGGCACTGAAGCTTTCTTT
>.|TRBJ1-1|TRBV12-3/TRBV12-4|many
CASSFREEAFF
TGTGCCAGCAGTTTCAGGGAAGAAGCTTTCTTT
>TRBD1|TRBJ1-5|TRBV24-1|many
CATSDSTTGVVRPQHF
TGTGCCACCAGTGATTCTACGACAGGGGTGGTCCGGCCCCAGCATTTT
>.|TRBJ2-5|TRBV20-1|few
CSASETGGALGPQYF
TGCAGTGCTAGTGAAACAGGGGGGGCCCTGGGGCCCCAGTACTTC
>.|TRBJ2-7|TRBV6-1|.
CASSLRTVSSYEQYF
TGTGCCAGCAGCCTACGGACCGTTTCTTCCTACGAGCAGTACTTC
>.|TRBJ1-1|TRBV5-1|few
CASSPQGTWIGMNTEAFF
TGCGCCAGCAGCCCGCAGGGGACTTGGATAGGGATGAACACTGAAGCTTTCTTT